This T cell receptor beta chain stems from a study of response to subunit inactivated influenza vaccine. This CDR3 spans 16 amino acids. CDR1 is KGHSH, CDR2 LQKENI, per germline. Trimming pared 4 bases from V and 5 bases from J, leaving 21 bases between. This clonotype was observed at least ten times. Each CDR3 protein gets one entry after TCRdb re-called the RT-PCR reads with MiXCR. The table lists 500,000 to 600,000 distinct CDR3 sequences, about 8% of them singletons. This sequence originates from a man between 50 and 75 years old who received an inactivated influenza vaccine. The source material was PBMCs from blood, sampled around 25 months after vaccination. The chain couples TRBV18 to TRBJ2-7, with a weak D call TRBD1 (5 bases). The CDR3 is CASSLTSPGIVNEQYF. The CDR3 bases are TGTGCCAGCTCACTAACCTCTCCAGGGATAGTGAACGAGCAGTACTTC. Complete variable domain (other parts from reference TRBV18 and TRBJ2-7): NAGVMQNPRHLVRRRGQEARLRCSPMKGHSHVYWYRQLPEEGLKFMVYLQKENIIDESGMPKERFSAEFPKEGPSILRIQQVVRGDSAAYFCASSLTSPGIVNEQYFGPGTRLTVT.